This T cell receptor (beta chain) was identified during a study of blood T cell repertoires in COVID-19. Study-level information: Italy, Spain and the United States were the sources of the convalescent and acute COVID-19 samples. The cDNA or gDNA used as material had been derived from T cells, B-cell-depleted T cells, or PBMCs.

The CDR3 loop spans 15 amino acids. Germline V gene lookup returns CDR1 SGHTA and CDR2 FQGTGA. Trimming stripped 6 bases from V and 4 bases from J, with 13 bases between. During active infection, Seattle patients enrolled and were then monitored through disease. Authors' processing steps: Estimation of nucleated cell counts was performed using reference gene primer amplification. TCRdb keeps only in-frame clones here, not all; method: immunoSEQ multiplex PCR. V, J and clone size were drawn from that table, and D and trimming were deduced from the DNA. The sample has 150,000 or so clones; around 79% are singletons.

This chain joins TRBV7-3 and TRBJ2-6; tentatively, D is TRBD1 (5 bases). The TCR originated in a woman between 65 and 79 years old with COVID-19, enrolled during active disease. What was sequenced was peripheral blood. The CDR3 nucleotides read TGTGCCAGCAGGGCTGCAGGGCCCGGGGCCAACGTCCTGACTTTC. This encodes CASRAAGPGANVLTF.